Sequencing of this TCR beta chain was carried out in a study of cytomegalovirus exposure and HLA in healthy donors. The wider study: The platform used for the roughly 130 validation repertoires matched that of the approximately 620 first-cohort repertoires, a later analysis reported. Study outcomes and limitations: The classifier reportedly diagnosed cytomegalovirus status with high specificity and sensitivity. Cytomegalovirus-associated TCR beta chains were listed, numbering 150 to 200.

Measured with immunoSEQ multiplex PCR; TCRdb has only the in-frame clones, and not every one. The table includes approximately 300,000 clones, roughly 90% detected once. This clone showed up just a few times. Antigen unknown. Germline V gene lookup returns CDR1 SGHTA and CDR2 FQGNSA. Between the trimmed V and J ends, which lost 5 bases and 0 bases, there was a span of 5 bases. The CDR3 consists of 12 residues. The J gene is TRBJ2-7, the V gene TRBV7-2; D unresolved. The sequencing input was PBMCs. This clonotype was sampled from a woman aged 18-35 years in good health and CMV-seronegative. For the CDR3, the DNA is TGTGCCAGCAGCCCCCGCTCCTACGAGCAGTACTTC. Its translation: CASSPRSYEQYF.